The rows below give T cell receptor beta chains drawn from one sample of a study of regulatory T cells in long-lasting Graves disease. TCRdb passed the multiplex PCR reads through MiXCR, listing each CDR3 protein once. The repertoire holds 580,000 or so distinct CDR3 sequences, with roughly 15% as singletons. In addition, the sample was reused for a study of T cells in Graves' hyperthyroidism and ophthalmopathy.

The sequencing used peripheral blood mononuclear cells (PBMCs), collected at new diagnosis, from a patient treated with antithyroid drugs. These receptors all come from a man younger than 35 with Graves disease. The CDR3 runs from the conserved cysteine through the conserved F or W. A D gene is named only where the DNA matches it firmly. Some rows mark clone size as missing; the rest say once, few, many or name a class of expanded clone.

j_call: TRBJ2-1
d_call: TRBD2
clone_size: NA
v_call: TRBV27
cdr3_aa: CASGFLREGNEQFF
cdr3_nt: TGTGCCAGCGGTTTCTTGCGGGAGGGTAATGAGCAGTTCTTC

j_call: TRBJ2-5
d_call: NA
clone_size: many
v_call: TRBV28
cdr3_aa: CASSFQFEGSETQYF
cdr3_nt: TGTGCCAGCAGTTTTCAGTTCGAAGGGTCGGAGACCCAGTACTTC

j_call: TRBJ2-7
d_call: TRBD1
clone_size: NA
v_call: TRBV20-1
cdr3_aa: CSRLRDRGYEQYF
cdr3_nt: TGCAGTCGTCTAAGGGACAGGGGCTACGAGCAGTACTTC

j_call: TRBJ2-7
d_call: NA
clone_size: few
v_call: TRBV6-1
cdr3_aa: CATLPRGLAENYEQYF
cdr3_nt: TGTGCCACCCTCCCGCGGGGTTTAGCGGAGAACTACGAGCAGTACTTC

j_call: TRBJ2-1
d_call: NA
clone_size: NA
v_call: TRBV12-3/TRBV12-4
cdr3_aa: CASSFPADGGTSYNEQFF
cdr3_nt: TGTGCCAGCAGTTTTCCCGCTGATGGCGGGACTTCCTACAATGAGCAGTTCTTC

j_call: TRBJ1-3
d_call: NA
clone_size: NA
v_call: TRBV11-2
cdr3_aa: CASSQGRRRYSGNTIYF
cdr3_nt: TGTGCCAGCAGCCAGGGACGCCGCCGTTACTCTGGAAACACCATATATTTT

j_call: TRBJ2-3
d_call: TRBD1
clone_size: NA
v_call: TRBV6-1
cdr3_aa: CASSEPGQGTDTQYF
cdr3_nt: TGTGCCAGCAGTGAACCGGGACAGGGCACAGATACGCAGTATTTT

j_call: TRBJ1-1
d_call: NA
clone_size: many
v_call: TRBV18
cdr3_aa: CASSPGMNTEAFF
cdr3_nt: TGTGCCAGCAGCCCAGGGATGAACACTGAAGCTTTCTTT

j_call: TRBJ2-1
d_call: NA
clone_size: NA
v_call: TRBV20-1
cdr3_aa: CSARGGTYNEQFF
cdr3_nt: TGCAGTGCTAGAGGTGGGACCTACAATGAGCAGTTCTTC

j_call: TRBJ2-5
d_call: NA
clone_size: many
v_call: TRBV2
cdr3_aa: CATRTRGVYGWQETQYF
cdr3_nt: TGTGCCACGCGGACTAGGGGGGTCTATGGATGGCAAGAGACCCAGTACTTC

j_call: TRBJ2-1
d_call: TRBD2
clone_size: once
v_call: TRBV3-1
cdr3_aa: CASGPIAGVGSYNEQFF
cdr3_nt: TGTGCCAGCGGCCCCATAGCGGGAGTAGGGTCCTACAATGAGCAGTTCTTC

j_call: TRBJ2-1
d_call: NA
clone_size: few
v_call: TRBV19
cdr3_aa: CASSIVGPIRSYNEQFF
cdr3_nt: TGTGCCAGTAGTATAGTAGGTCCTATCCGCTCCTACAATGAGCAGTTCTTC

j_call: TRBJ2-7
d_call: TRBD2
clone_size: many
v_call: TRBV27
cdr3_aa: CASSPGGGRANYEQYF
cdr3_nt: TGTGCCAGCAGCCCTGGGGGCGGGAGGGCCAACTACGAGCAGTACTTC

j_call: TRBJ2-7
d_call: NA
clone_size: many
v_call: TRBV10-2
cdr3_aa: CASSELQGRQYF
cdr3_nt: TGCGCCAGCAGTGAGCTACAGGGTCGGCAGTACTTC

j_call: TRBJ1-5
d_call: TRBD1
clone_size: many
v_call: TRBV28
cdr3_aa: CASSLPGTGGFQPQHF
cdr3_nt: TGTGCCAGCAGTTTACCTGGGACAGGGGGGTTTCAGCCCCAGCATTTT

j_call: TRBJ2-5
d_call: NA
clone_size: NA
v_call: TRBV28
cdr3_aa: CASSLFSSQETQYF
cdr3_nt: TGTGCCAGCAGTTTATTTTCCAGCCAAGAGACCCAGTACTTC

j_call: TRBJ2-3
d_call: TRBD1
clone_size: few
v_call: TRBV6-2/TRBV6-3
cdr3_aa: CASSVTGGLGDTQYF
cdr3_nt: TGTGCCAGCAGTGTGACAGGGGGCCTGGGAGATACGCAGTATTTT

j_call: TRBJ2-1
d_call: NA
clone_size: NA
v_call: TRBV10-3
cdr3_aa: CAISGPASFGQFF
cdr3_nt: TGTGCCATCAGTGGTCCCGCCTCGTTTGGGCAGTTCTTC

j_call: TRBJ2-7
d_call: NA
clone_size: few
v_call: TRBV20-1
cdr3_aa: CSANPQGRSYEQYF
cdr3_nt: TGCAGTGCTAATCCACAGGGGAGGTCCTACGAGCAGTACTTC

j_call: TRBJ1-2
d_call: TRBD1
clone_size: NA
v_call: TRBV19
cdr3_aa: CASSIDSGTGRGYTF
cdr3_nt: TGTGCCAGTAGTATAGATTCCGGGACAGGGCGCGGCTACACCTTC

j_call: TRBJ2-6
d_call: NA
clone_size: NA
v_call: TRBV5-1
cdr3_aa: CASSLRGTGANVLTF
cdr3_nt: TGCGCCAGCAGCCTAAGGGGGACTGGGGCCAACGTCCTGACTTTC

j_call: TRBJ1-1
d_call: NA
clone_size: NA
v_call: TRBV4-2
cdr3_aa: CASSPKGGLAEAFF
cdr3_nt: TGTGCCAGCAGCCCCAAGGGGGGGCTCGCTGAAGCTTTCTTT

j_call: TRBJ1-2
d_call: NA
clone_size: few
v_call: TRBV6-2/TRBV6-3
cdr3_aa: CASSEAGGNYGYTF
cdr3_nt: TGTGCCAGCAGTGAAGCGGGGGGGAACTATGGCTACACCTTC

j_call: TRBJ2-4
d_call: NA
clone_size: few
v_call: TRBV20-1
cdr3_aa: CSATRGRAKNIQYF
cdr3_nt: TGCAGTGCTACCCGGGGTCGGGCCAAAAACATTCAGTACTTC

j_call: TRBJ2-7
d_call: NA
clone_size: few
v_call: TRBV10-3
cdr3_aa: CAISDSYEQYF
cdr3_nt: TGTGCCATCAGTGACTCCTACGAGCAGTACTTC

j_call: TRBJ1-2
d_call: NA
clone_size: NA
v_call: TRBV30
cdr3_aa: CAWRDISYTF
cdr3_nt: TGTGCCTGGAGGGACATTAGCTACACCTTC

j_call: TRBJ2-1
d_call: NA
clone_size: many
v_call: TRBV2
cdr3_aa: CASSEPVLRWDEQFF
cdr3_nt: TGTGCCAGCAGTGAACCGGTCCTTAGGTGGGATGAGCAGTTCTTC

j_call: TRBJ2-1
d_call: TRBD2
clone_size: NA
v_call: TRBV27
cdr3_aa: CASSLGSGRASGYEQFF
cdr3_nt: TGTGCCAGCAGCCTAGGTAGCGGGAGGGCCTCGGGGTATGAGCAGTTCTTC

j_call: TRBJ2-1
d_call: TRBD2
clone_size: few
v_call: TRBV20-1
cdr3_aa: CSAIQRGTSVYNEQFF
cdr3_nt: TGCAGTGCAATCCAAAGAGGGACTAGCGTCTACAATGAGCAGTTCTTC

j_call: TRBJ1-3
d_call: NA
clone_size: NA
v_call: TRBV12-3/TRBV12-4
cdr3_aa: CASSPLRAGNTIYF
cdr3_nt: TGTGCCAGCAGTCCCCTTCGTGCTGGAAACACCATATATTTT

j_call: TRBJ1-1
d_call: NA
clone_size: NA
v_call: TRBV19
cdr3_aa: CASSIVAGAPNTEAFF
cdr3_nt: TGTGCCAGTAGTATAGTAGCAGGGGCGCCGAACACTGAAGCTTTCTTT

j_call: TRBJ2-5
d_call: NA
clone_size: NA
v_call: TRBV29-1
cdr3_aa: CSVKTAQETQYF
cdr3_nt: TGCAGCGTTAAAACAGCCCAAGAGACCCAGTACTTC

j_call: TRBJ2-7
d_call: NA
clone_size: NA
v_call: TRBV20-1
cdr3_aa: CSARSLGTYEQYF
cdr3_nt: TGCAGTGCCCGCAGCCTGGGGACCTACGAGCAGTACTTC

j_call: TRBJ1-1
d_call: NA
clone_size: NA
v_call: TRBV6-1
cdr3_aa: CASSGGASNTEAFF
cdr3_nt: TGTGCCAGCAGTGGAGGGGCATCGAACACTGAAGCTTTCTTT

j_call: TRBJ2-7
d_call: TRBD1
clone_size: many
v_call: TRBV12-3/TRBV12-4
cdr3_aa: CASMDPGQGFEQYF
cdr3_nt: TGTGCCAGCATGGACCCGGGACAGGGTTTCGAGCAGTACTTC